A single sample is the source of the 7 T cell receptor beta chains below, sequenced in a study of cytomegalovirus exposure and HLA in healthy donors. Researchers ran the PCR with 60 Vbeta and 13 Jbeta primers. Produced via immunoSEQ multiplex PCR; TCRdb's table is partial and in-frame only. The table includes 110,000 or so clones, around 73% detected once. The material sequenced was PBMCs. These receptors came from a man aged 30 to 45 in good health and CMV-seronegative.

The chain couples TRBV4-3 to TRBJ2-5; D perhaps matches TRBD1 (6 bases). The CDR3 spans 13 residues. V dropped 3 bases and J dropped 3 bases, with 8 bases sitting between them. CDR1 is LGHNA, CDR2 YSLEER, per germline. The CDR3 nucleotides are TGCGCCAGCAGCCACAACAGGGAAGAGACCCAGTACTTC. Residues: CASSHNREETQYF.

This chain links TRBV4-3 with TRBJ1-2; 9 bases line up with TRBD1. The germline gives CDR1 LGHNA, CDR2 YSLEER. Trimming took 8 bases from V and 4 from J; bases not matched to a gene: 8. The length of the CDR3 is 14 residues. The CDR3 coding sequence is TGCGCCAGCGCCCCGGAACAGGGGGCCTATGGCTACACCTTC. It specifies CASAPEQGAYGYTF.

This clone was seen once. This rearrangement joins TRBV6-5 to TRBJ1-6, with D possibly TRBD1 on 6 matching bases. V lost 5 bases and J 8 bases, leaving 10 bases between the germline ends. This CDR3 comprises 13 residues. Germline V gene data show CDR1 as MNHEY and CDR2 as SVGAGI. The CDR3 DNA follows: TGTGCCAGCAGTCTGGGGGCTGATTCACCCCTCCACTTT. It codes for CASSLGADSPLHF.

Only a few counts were recorded for this clone. V and J are TRBV30 and TRBJ1-1, with 9 positions matching TRBD1. Looked up from germline, CDR1 is GTSNPN and CDR2 is SVGIG (reference sequence). This CDR3 has 13 residues. Trimming at V came to 4 bases and at J to 5 bases, leaving 5 bases not matched to a gene. DNA of the CDR3: TGTGCCTGGACAGGACAGGGGAATACTGAAGCTTTCTTT. Translated, it gives CAWTGQGNTEAFF.

This clone was picked up a small number of times. This chain connects TRBV6-5 to TRBJ1-4, with 8 bases lining up with TRBD1. There are 15 residues in the CDR3. Germline V gene sequence: CDR1 MNHEY, CDR2 SVGAGI. V trimming: 4 bases; J trimming: 8 bases; junction bases outside the gene matches: 9. CDR3 sequence (DNA): TGTGCCAGCAGTTTGGAGACAGGGGTGTGGGAAAAACTGTTTTTT. It codes for CASSLETGVWEKLFF.

The table lists this clone with a few counts. The chain has TRBV9 and TRBJ1-4; a weak D match, TRBD1 (6 bases). The germline V gene encodes CDR1 SGDLS and CDR2 YYNGEE. V shed 3 bases and J shed 3 bases, with 9 bases lying between them. This CDR3 spans 14 amino acids. The CDR3 region is CASSAGVANEKLFF. Here the CDR3 DNA reads TGTGCCAGCAGCGCAGGGGTGGCTAATGAAAAACTGTTTTTT.

This clone occurred a few times. The chain links TRBV4-3 to TRBJ2-5; TRBD2 aligns across 13 bases. The V and J ends lost 3 bases and 4 bases, in that order; junction bases with no gene match: 8. This CDR3 region has 17 residues. Per the germline V gene, CDR1 is LGHNA and CDR2 is YSLEER. CDR3 coding DNA: TGCGCCAGCAGCCAGTACGGACTAGCGGGAGAGGGAGAGACCCAGTACTTC. It specifies CASSQYGLAGEGETQYF.